These 9 T cell receptor beta chains share one sample of origin, sequenced in a study of blood T cell repertoires in COVID-19. Repertoires were generated with immunoSEQ multiplex PCR, while TCRdb's copy carries only in-frame clones and drops some. There are hundreds of thousands of clones in the sample; approximately 83% occur only once, and 2.1% lies in the top ten. The sequenced sample was peripheral blood. These receptor sequences come from a woman in her thirties who had recovered from COVID-19.

This rearrangement joins TRBV6-5 to TRBJ1-4; TRBD1 matches 9 bases. Germline V gene lookup returns CDR1 MNHEY and CDR2 SVGAGI. The CDR3 length is 13 residues. The V gene end was trimmed by 6 bases and the J gene end by 7 bases; junction bases not matched to a gene: 3. The CDR3, as DNA: TGTGCCAGCAGGGACAGGGGAACTGAAAAACTGTTTTTT. It codes for CASRDRGTEKLFF.

This clone was observed a single time. This rearrangement joins TRBV11-2 to TRBJ2-7; 7 nucleotides agree with TRBD1. Trimming cost V 2 bases and J 5 bases; bases outside gene matches: 6. The CDR3 sequence is 14 residues long. CDR1 SGHAT and CDR2 FQNNGV come from the germline V gene. CDR3 loop: CASSLRDSADEQYF. The CDR3 DNA is TGTGCCAGCAGCTTAAGGGACAGCGCAGACGAGCAGTACTTC. Full variable domain (missing parts from reference TRBV11-2 and TRBJ2-7): EAGVAQSPRYKIIEKRQSVAFWCNPISGHATLYWYQQILGQGPKLLIQFQNNGVVDDSQLPKDRFSAERLKGVDSTLKIQPAKLEDSAVYLCASSLRDSADEQYFGPGTRLTVT.

The chain combines TRBV5-1 with TRBJ2-5, with TRBD2 identical over 8 bases. This CDR3 is built from 15 residues. V lost 4 bases, J lost 9 bases, and 14 bases stayed unmatched. Germline-derived CDR1 and CDR2 are SGHRS and YFSETQ. The CDR3 is CASSSTGGKSVAQYF. CDR3 in DNA: TGCGCCAGCAGCAGCACGGGGGGGAAGTCAGTGGCCCAGTACTTC. The whole variable domain, remainder taken from reference TRBV5-1 and TRBJ2-5, is KAGVTQTPRYLIKTRGQQVTLSCSPISGHRSVSWYQQTPGQGLQFLFEYFSETQRNKGNFPGRFSGRQFSNSRSEMNVSTLELGDSALYLCASSSTGGKSVAQYFGPGTRLLVL.

This sequence joins TRBV7-9 and TRBJ1-2, with 8 bases aligning to TRBD1. CDR3 size: 14 residues. Per the germline V gene, CDR1 is SEHNR and CDR2 is FQNEAQ (reference sequence). With 4 bases clipped from V and 8 bases from J, the junction kept 9 bases outside the gene matches. The CDR3 bases are TGTGCCAGCAGCTCGCCCAGGGGGCGTGAAGGCTACACCTTC. Protein product: CASSSPRGREGYTF. Full variable domain (remainder filled in from reference TRBV7-9 and TRBJ1-2): DTGVSQNPRHKITKRGQNVTFRCDPISEHNRLYWYRQTLGQGPEFLTYFQNEAQLEKSRLLSDRFSAERPKGSFSTLEIQRTEQGDSAMYLCASSSPRGREGYTFGSGTRLTVV.

The J gene is TRBJ2-1, the V gene TRBV7-8, with 10 nucleotides matching TRBD2. Trimming removed 3 bases from V and 5 bases from J; junction bases left unmatched: 4. CDR1 SGHVS and CDR2 FQNEAQ come from the germline V gene. This CDR3 is built from 15 residues. CDR3 in amino acids: CASSFLAGAHNEQFF. The CDR3 DNA reads as TGTGCCAGCAGCTTTCTAGCGGGAGCCCACAATGAGCAGTTCTTC.

The chain is built from TRBV18 and TRBJ1-1; 8 bases are shared with TRBD1. The CDR3 has 14 residues. V lost 6 bases to trimming and J lost 4 bases; unmatched junction nucleotides: 7. Per germline, CDR1 KGHSH and CDR2 LQKENI. The CDR3, as DNA: TGTGCCAGCTCTCCGGACAGGGTATTCACTGAAGCTTTCTTT. This gives the protein CASSPDRVFTEAFF.

This chain joins TRBV7-9 and TRBJ2-3, with 8 bases identical to TRBD2. Losses at the gene ends were 8 bases for V and 6 bases for J; bases not matched to a gene: 13. The CDR3 length is 15 residues. CDR1 SEHNR and CDR2 FQNEAQ come from the germline V gene (reference sequence). In nucleotides, the CDR3 is TGTGCCAGCGGTCTCGCGGGGGGCCCGGGGGATACGCAGTATTTT. As protein: CASGLAGGPGDTQYF.

The chain combines TRBV2 with TRBJ2-3; D might be TRBD1 (6 bases). CDR3 size: 14 residues. The germline V gene encodes CDR1 SNHLY and CDR2 FYNNEI. The V end was cut by 8 bases, the J end by 4 bases, with 16 bases between. The CDR3 nucleotides are TGTGCCAGCGAGGGGGAGTTGGATGCAGATACGCAGTATTTT. It specifies CASEGELDADTQYF.

The rearrangement uses TRBV4-1 and TRBJ2-5; D unclear. The V and J ends lost 0 bases and 4 bases respectively, with 9 bases between them. The CDR3 extends over 14 amino acids. Per the germline V gene, CDR1 is MGHRA and CDR2 is YSYEKL. This chain's CDR3 is CASSQEYPGETQYF. For the CDR3, the DNA is TGCGCCAGCAGCCAAGAGTATCCGGGAGAGACCCAGTACTTC.